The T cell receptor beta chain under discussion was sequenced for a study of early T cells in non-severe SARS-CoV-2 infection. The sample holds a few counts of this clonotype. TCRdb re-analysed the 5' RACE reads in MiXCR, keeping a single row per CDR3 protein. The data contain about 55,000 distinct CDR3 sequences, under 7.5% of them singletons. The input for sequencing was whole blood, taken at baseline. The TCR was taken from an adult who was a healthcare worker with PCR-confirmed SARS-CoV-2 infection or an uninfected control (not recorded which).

The CDR3 sequence is CSYGNRGSTDTQYF. Here the CDR3 DNA reads TGCAGCTACGGAAACAGGGGGTCCACAGATACGCAGTATTTT. This chain links TRBV29-1 with TRBJ2-3, with TRBD1 matching 8 bases. This CDR3 has 14 residues. The V gene end was trimmed by 8 bases and the J gene end by 2 bases; junction bases not matched to a gene: 9. CDR1 SQVTM and CDR2 ANQGSEA come from the germline V gene.